These 13 T cell receptor beta chains came from one sample sequenced in a study of shared clonotypes between healthy human individuals. Cells designated naive CD8 were CD45RO-negative and were positively selected for CCR7, with terminally differentiated effector memory CD45RA+ cells excluded. The data were produced by immunoSEQ multiplex PCR, yet TCRdb's version contains in-frame clones alone and is incomplete. The table has some 630,000 clones, around 96% seen once. Sample: naive CD8+ T cells sorted from blood. The receptors were gathered from a woman aged 25 to 39 in good health.

This chain joins TRBV9 and TRBJ1-2; TRBD1 aligns across 7 bases. With 3 bases clipped from V and 3 bases from J, the junction kept 8 bases outside the gene matches. The CDR3 runs to 15 residues. The germline CDR1 and CDR2 sequences are SGDLS and YYNGEE. The CDR3 nucleotides are TGTGCCAGCAGCGGAAGACAGGGAAAATACTATGGCTACACCTTC. Amino acid sequence: CASSGRQGKYYGYTF.

This clone was counted a single time. The chain joins TRBV5-1 to TRBJ2-1; TRBD2 matches at 8 bases. The CDR3 length is 17 residues. Germline values: CDR1 SGHRS, CDR2 YFSETQ. J was trimmed by 4 bases and V by 4 bases; bases with no gene match: 13. The CDR3 spells CASSPIPSGRLYNEQFF. The CDR3 DNA sequence: TGCGCCAGCAGCCCGATACCAAGCGGGAGATTGTACAATGAGCAGTTCTTC.

V usage is TRBV13 and J usage is TRBJ2-7; D is uncertain. This CDR3 is built from 15 residues. The germline V gene encodes CDR1 PRHDT and CDR2 FYEKMQ (reference sequence). Trimming cost V 0 bases and J 3 bases, with 12 bases left between them. CDR3 protein: CASSLGRGGLYEQYF. For the CDR3, the DNA is TGTGCCAGCAGCTTAGGCCGTGGCGGCCTCTACGAGCAGTACTTC.

V gene TRBV29-1 combines with J gene TRBJ2-1; tentatively, D is TRBD2 (6 bases). The length of the CDR3 is 11 residues. The germline V gene encodes CDR1 SQVTM and CDR2 ANQGSEA. Here the CDR3 reads CSTSSVGEQFF. DNA for the CDR3: TGCAGTACCTCTAGCGTCGGTGAGCAGTTCTTC.

The chain links TRBV11-2 to TRBJ2-3, with 8 bases that match TRBD2. V was clipped by 4 bases and J by 4 bases; unmatched bases: 10. Germline CDR1 reads SGHAT; CDR2 reads FQNNGV. This CDR3 spans 16 amino acids. CDR3 nucleotides: TGTGCCAGCAGCTCCTATAGCGGGGCCGTCCCAGATACGCAGTATTTT. Its translation: CASSSYSGAVPDTQYF.

V and J are TRBV19 and TRBJ2-1; TRBD2 aligns across 7 bases. This CDR3 is built from 14 residues. Trimming took 7 bases from V and 2 from J; bases not matched to a gene: 5. In germline, CDR1 is LNHDA, CDR2 SQIVND (reference sequence). The CDR3 bases are TGTGCCAGTACCTACGGGGGGACCTACAATGAGCAGTTCTTC. Translation gives CASTYGGTYNEQFF.

The gene calls are TRBV10-3 and TRBJ1-1; weak D call: TRBD1 (6 bases). V was cut by 6 bases and J by 4 bases, with 9 bases left in between. Germline V lookup: CDR1 ENHRY, CDR2 SYGVKD. The CDR3 contains 12 residues. The CDR3 reads CAIRGGGTEAFF. CDR3 nucleotide sequence: TGTGCCATCAGAGGGGGAGGCACTGAAGCTTTCTTT.

The CDR3 DNA is TGTGCCAGCGCTGTGAGGGGATCTGGGGAGCTGTTTTTT. Translated, it gives CASAVRGSGELFF. This chain joins TRBV14 and TRBJ2-2; D may be TRBD1 or TRBD2 (5 bases each). The CDR3 is 13 amino acids. CDR1 is SGHDN and CDR2 is FVKESK in the germline V gene. Trimming removed 8 bases at V and 8 bases at J, with 15 bases between.

The J gene is TRBJ2-7, the V gene TRBV27; D not resolved. V was trimmed by 3 bases and J by 1 base, leaving 7 bases between them. Germline V gene sequence: CDR1 MNHEY, CDR2 SMNVEV (reference sequence). CDR3 length equals 13 residues. CDR3 DNA sequence: TGTGCCAGCAGTTTGGGCATATCCTACGAGCAGTACTTC. Translation: CASSLGISYEQYF.

V gene TRBV29-1 combines with J gene TRBJ2-7, with 12 bases that match TRBD2. The germline CDR1 and CDR2 sequences are SQVTM and ANQGSEA. The V segment lost 5 bases and the J segment 6 bases; nucleotides outside the gene matches: 17. The CDR3 length is 17 residues. The CDR3 sequence is CSVRTSGTPKPYGEQYF. The DNA for the CDR3 is TGCAGCGTTAGGACTAGCGGGACCCCCAAACCCTACGGCGAGCAGTACTTC.

The chain employs TRBV27 and TRBJ2-7; 8 bases are shared with TRBD1. V was clipped by 2 bases and J by 4 bases; unmatched bases: 7. This CDR3 has 15 amino acids. From germline, CDR1 is MNHEY and CDR2 SMNVEV (reference sequence). This chain's CDR3 is CASSLRRTGRYEQYF. The DNA of the CDR3 is TGTGCCAGCAGTTTAAGAAGGACAGGGAGGTACGAGCAGTACTTC.

This clone was seen only once. The same CDR3 also results from other DNA sequences found in this sample. This chain links TRBV27 with TRBJ2-7, with 14 bases that match TRBD2. The V and J ends lost 5 bases and 6 bases, in that order; junction bases with no gene match: 6. The CDR3 has 15 residues. The germline gives CDR1 MNHEY, CDR2 SMNVEV (reference sequence). In DNA, the CDR3 is TGTGCCAGCAGTCCTGGGACTAGCGGGAGATCCGAGCAGTACTTC. Its translation is CASSPGTSGRSEQYF.

V and J are TRBV28 and TRBJ1-5; tentatively, D is TRBD1 (6 bases). CDR3 size: 15 residues. CDR1 is MDHEN and CDR2 is SYDVKM in the germline V gene. Trimming stripped 3 bases from V and 7 bases from J, with 16 bases between. CDR3 coding DNA: TGTGCCAGCAGTTTGCCTCAACAGGGTCCCCAGCCCCAGCATTTT. This gives the protein CASSLPQQGPQPQHF.